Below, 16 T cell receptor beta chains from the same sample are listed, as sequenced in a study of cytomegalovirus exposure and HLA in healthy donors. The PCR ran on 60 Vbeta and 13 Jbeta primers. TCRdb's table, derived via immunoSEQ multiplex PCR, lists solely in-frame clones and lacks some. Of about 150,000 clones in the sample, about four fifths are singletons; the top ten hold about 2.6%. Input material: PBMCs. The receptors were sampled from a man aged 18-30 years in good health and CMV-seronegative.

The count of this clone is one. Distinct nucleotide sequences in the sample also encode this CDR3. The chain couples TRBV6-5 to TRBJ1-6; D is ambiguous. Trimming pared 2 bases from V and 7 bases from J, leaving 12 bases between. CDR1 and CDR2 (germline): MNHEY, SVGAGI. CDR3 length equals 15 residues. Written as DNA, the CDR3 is TGTGCCAGCAGTTACGTCGCTGGGAGGAATTCACCCCTCCACTTT. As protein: CASSYVAGRNSPLHF.

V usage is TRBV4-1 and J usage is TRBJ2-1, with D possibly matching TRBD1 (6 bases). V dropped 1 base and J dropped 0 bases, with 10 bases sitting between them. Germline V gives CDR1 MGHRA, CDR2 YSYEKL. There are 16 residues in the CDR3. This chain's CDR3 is CASSQVRTASYNEQFF. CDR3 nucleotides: TGCGCCAGCAGCCAAGTTCGGACAGCCTCCTACAATGAGCAGTTCTTC.

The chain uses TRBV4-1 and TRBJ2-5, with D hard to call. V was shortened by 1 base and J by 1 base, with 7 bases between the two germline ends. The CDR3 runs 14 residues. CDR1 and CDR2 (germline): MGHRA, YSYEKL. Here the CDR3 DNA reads TGCGCCAGCAGCCAAGCCGTCAGCCAAGAGACCCAGTACTTC. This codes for CASSQAVSQETQYF.

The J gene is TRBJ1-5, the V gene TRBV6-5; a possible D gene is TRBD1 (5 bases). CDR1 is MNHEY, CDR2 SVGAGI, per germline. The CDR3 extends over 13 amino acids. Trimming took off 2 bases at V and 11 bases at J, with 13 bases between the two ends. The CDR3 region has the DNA TGTGCCAGCAGTTACAGCCGTTGGGGGGCCCAGCATTTT. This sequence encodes CASSYSRWGAQHF.

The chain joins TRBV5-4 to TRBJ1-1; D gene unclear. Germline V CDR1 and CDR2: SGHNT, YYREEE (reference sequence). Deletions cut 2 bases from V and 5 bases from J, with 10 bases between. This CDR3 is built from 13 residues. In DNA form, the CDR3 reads TGTGCCAGCAGCTTTTGGGCTGGGACTGAAGCTTTCTTT. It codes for CASSFWAGTEAFF.

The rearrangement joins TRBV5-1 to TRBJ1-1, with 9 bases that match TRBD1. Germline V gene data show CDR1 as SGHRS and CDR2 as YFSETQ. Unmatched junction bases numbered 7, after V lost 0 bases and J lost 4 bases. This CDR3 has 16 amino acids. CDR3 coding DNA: TGCGCCAGCAGCTTGGGCCCGGGACAGGGTTTCACTGAAGCTTTCTTT. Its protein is CASSLGPGQGFTEAFF.

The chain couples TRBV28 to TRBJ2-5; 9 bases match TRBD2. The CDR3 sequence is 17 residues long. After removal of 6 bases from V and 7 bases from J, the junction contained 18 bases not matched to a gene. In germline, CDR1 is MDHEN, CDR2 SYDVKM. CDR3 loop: CASRPAQGGGAGGTQYF. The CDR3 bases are TGTGCCAGCAGGCCCGCCCAGGGCGGGGGGGCTGGAGGGACCCAGTACTTC.

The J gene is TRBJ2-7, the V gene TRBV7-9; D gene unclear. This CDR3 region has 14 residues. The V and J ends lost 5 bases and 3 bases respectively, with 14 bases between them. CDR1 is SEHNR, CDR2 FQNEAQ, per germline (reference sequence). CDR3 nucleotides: TGTGCCAGCAGCCCTCGCGACATCCTCTACGAGCAGTACTTC. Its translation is CASSPRDILYEQYF.

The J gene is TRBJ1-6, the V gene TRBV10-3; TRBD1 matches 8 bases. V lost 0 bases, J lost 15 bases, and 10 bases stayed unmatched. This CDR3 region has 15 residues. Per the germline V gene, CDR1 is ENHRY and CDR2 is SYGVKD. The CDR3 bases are TGTGCCATCAGTGAGTCTTTGGACAGGGTGTCAGGCCTCCACTTT. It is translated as CAISESLDRVSGLHF.

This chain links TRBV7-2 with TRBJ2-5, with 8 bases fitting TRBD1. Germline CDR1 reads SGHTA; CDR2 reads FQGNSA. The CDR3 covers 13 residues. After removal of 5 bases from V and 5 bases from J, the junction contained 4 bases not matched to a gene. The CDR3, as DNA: TGTGCCAGCAGCACGCGACAGGGGGAGACCCAGTACTTC. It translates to CASSTRQGETQYF. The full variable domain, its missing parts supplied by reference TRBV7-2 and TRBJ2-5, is GAGVSQSPSNKVTEKGKDVELRCDPISGHTALYWYRQSLGQGLEFLIYFQGNSAPDKSGLPSDRFSAERTGGSVSTLTIQRTQQEDSAVYLCASSTRQGETQYFGPGTRLLVL.

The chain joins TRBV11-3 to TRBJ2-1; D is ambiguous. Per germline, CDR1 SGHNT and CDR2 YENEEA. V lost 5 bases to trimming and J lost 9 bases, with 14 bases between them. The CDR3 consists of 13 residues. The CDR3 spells CASSPMPVGEQFF. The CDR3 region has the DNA TGTGCCAGCAGCCCAATGCCGGTCGGTGAGCAGTTCTTC. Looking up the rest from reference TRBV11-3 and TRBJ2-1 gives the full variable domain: EAGVVQSPRYKIIEKKQPVAFWCNPISGHNTLYWYLQNLGQGPELLIRYENEEAVDDSQLPKDRFSAERLKGVDSTLKIQPAELGDSAVYLCASSPMPVGEQFFGPGTRLTVL.

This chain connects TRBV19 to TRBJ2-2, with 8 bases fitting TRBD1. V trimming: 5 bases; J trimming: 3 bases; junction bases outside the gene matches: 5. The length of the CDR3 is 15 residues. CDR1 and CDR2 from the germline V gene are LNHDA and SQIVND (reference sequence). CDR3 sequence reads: CASSPGGLDTGELFF. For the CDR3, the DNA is TGTGCCAGTAGTCCAGGGGGCTTGGACACCGGGGAGCTGTTTTTT. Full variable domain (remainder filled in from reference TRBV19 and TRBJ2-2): DGGITQSPKYLFRKEGQNVTLSCEQNLNHDAMYWYRQDPGQGLRLIYYSQIVNDFQKGDIAEGYSVSREKKESFPLTVTSAQKNPTAFYLCASSPGGLDTGELFFGEGSRLTVL.

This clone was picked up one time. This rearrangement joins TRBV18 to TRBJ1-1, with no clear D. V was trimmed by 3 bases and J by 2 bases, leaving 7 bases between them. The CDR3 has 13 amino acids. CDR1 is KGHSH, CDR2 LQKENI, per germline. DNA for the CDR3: TGTGCCAGCTCACCTTCGTTTAACACTGAAGCTTTCTTT. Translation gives CASSPSFNTEAFF.

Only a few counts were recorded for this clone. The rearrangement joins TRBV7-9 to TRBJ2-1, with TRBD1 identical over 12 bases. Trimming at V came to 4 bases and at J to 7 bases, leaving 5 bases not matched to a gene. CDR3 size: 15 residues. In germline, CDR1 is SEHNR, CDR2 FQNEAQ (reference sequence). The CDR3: CASSSPGQGANEQFF. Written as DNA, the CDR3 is TGTGCCAGCAGCTCCCCGGGACAGGGGGCAAATGAGCAGTTCTTC. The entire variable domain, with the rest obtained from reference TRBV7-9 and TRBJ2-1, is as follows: DTGVSQNPRHKITKRGQNVTFRCDPISEHNRLYWYRQTLGQGPEFLTYFQNEAQLEKSRLLSDRFSAERPKGSFSTLEIQRTEQGDSAMYLCASSSPGQGANEQFFGPGTRLTVL.

CDR3 protein: CASTLFRDRGVNEQFF. CDR3 bases: TGTGCCAGCACCCTCTTCCGGGACAGGGGCGTTAATGAGCAGTTCTTC. J is TRBJ2-1 and V is TRBV28, with 10 bases that match TRBD1. Germline values: CDR1 MDHEN, CDR2 SYDVKM. Trimming at V came to 7 bases and at J to 7 bases, leaving 13 bases not matched to a gene. CDR3 length: 16 residues.

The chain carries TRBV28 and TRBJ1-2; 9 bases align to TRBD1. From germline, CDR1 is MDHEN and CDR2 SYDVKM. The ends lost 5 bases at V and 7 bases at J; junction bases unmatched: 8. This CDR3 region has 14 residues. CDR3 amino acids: CASSPGQGIRGYTF. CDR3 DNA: TGTGCCAGCAGTCCAGGACAGGGGATTCGTGGCTACACCTTC.